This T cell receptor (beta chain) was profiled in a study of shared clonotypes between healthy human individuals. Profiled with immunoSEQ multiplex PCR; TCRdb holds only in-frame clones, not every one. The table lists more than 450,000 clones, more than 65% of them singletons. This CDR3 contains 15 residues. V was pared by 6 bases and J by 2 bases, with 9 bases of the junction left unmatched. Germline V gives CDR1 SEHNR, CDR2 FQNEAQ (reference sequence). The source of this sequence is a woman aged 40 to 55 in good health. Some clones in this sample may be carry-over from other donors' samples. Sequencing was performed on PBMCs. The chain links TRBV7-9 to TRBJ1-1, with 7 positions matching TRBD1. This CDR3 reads CASRAVYRGNTEAFF. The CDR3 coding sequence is TGTGCCAGCAGGGCAGTATACAGGGGAAACACTGAAGCTTTCTTT. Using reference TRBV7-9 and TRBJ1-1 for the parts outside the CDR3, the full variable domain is DTGVSQNPRHKITKRGQNVTFRCDPISEHNRLYWYRQTLGQGPEFLTYFQNEAQLEKSRLLSDRFSAERPKGSFSTLEIQRTEQGDSAMYLCASRAVYRGNTEAFFGQGTRLTVV.